This paragraph covers one T cell receptor (beta chain) sequence. Its antigen is not known. CDR1 is GTSNPN, CDR2 SVGIG, per germline (reference sequence). The V gene end was trimmed by 3 bases and the J gene end by 0 bases; junction bases not matched to a gene: 7. The CDR3 is made up of 17 amino acids. Primers included in the PCR were 60 Vbeta and 13 Jbeta primers. Generated by immunoSEQ multiplex PCR, the TCRdb table keeps only in-frame clones and is missing some. In the table there are a few hundred thousand clones, about four fifths of which are singletons. This sample was taken from a study of cytomegalovirus exposure and HLA in healthy donors. General study findings and limits: No immune exposure information besides CMV serostatus was available. When analyzed later, a missense DCLRE1C variant was found to be linked to TCR beta V- and J-gene trimming.

The sample taken for sequencing was PBMCs. The TCR originated in a girl aged 2-10 years in good health and CMV-seronegative. The rearrangement links TRBV30 to TRBJ2-7; 14 positions match TRBD2. The CDR3 DNA reads as TGTGCCTGGAGGGGGGGACTAGCGGGAGAAAGCTCCTACGAGCAGTACTTC. Protein sequence: CAWRGGLAGESSYEQYF.